This is a list of T cell receptor beta chains from one sample in a study of T cells after posttransplantation cyclophosphamide. The repertoire was sequenced with immunoSEQ multiplex PCR; TCRdb's copy has only in-frame clones and lacks some. Here the sample spans 15,000 or so clones, roughly 92% being singletons. The source was CD4+ T cells sorted from blood, collected after allogeneic stem cell transplant with posttransplant cyclophosphamide. The receptors stem from a male patient aged 55-69 years who received an allogeneic stem cell transplant from a related donor and was CMV-positive. Some T cells may be supplied by the graft donor. CDR3s include the opening cysteine and the closing phenylalanine or tryptophan. D genes are given only for firm matches. Not every row has a clone size; where given, it reads once, few, many or a size class.

>-|TRBD2|TRBV4-3|TRBJ2-1
CASSQEPGLGRDEQFF
TGCGCCAGCAGCCAAGAGCCGGGACTAGGAAGGGATGAGCAGTTCTTC
>-|-|TRBV19|TRBJ1-5
CASSTLRADSLYQPQHF
TGTGCCAGTAGTACTCTCCGCGCGGACAGCCTATATCAGCCCCAGCATTTT
>-|-|TRBV10-1|TRBJ1-1
CASSESIRAMTTEAFF
TGCGCCAGCAGTGAGTCCATCAGGGCGATGACCACTGAAGCTTTCTTT
>-|-|TRBV18|TRBJ1-4
CASSRPGHPREKLFF
TGTGCCAGCTCACGACCGGGACACCCACGGGAAAAACTGTTTTTT
>-|-|TRBV6-6|TRBJ2-1
CASTDGAENEQFF
TGTGCCAGCACCGATGGGGCGGAGAATGAGCAGTTCTTC
>-|-|TRBV30|TRBJ2-7
CAGGRQDSRKYF
TGTGCCGGCGGAAGACAGGACAGCAGGAAGTACTTC
>-|TRBD2|TRBV7-2|TRBJ2-3
CASSLASGVKDTQYF
TGTGCCAGCAGCTTAGCGAGCGGGGTTAAAGATACGCAGTATTTT
>-|-|TRBV28|TRBJ1-2
CASSVPQGNYGYTF
TGTGCCAGCAGTGTTCCACAGGGTAACTATGGCTACACCTTC
>-|TRBD2|TRBV5-6|TRBJ2-1
CASSLTSGGANEQFF
TGTGCCAGCAGCTTAACTAGCGGGGGGGCCAATGAGCAGTTCTTC
>once|TRBD2|TRBV6-5|TRBJ2-1
CASSGTSGVYNEQFF
TGTGCCAGCAGTGGGACTAGCGGGGTTTACAATGAGCAGTTCTTC
>-|-|TRBV7-6|TRBJ2-5
CASSYTDNRQETQYF
TGTGCCAGCAGTTATACCGACAATCGCCAAGAGACCCAGTACTTC
>-|-|TRBV28|TRBJ1-3
CASKMTAGNTIYF
TGTGCCAGCAAGATGACAGCGGGAAACACCATATATTTT
>-|-|TRBV12-1|TRBJ2-1
CASSFVRGRSSYNEQFF
TGTGCCAGCAGCTTTGTAAGGGGCCGATCCTCCTACAATGAGCAGTTCTTC
>once|-|TRBV27|TRBJ1-4
CASSLAFRNEKLFF
TGTGCCAGCAGTTTAGCCTTCAGGAATGAAAAACTGTTTTTT
>-|-|TRBV11-1|TRBJ2-5
CASSYRETQYF
TGTGCCAGCAGCTACAGAGAGACCCAGTACTTC
>-|-|TRBV7-2|TRBJ2-5
CASSLVAGEGQYF
TGTGCCAGCAGCTTAGTCGCGGGTGAAGGGCAGTACTTC
>-|-|TRBV21-1|TRBJ1-4
CASNKDLSGREKLFF
TGTGCCAGCAACAAAGATCTTTCGGGGAGGGAAAAACTGTTTTTT
>-|-|TRBV27|TRBJ1-2
CASSLFISQGFLGGYTF
TGTGCCAGCAGTTTATTTATTTCACAGGGATTTTTGGGAGGCTACACCTTC
>-|-|TRBV4-3|TRBJ1-1
CASSSGGQGSAFF
TGCGCCAGCAGCTCGGGGGGGCAGGGCTCGGCTTTCTTT
>once|-|TRBV19|TRBJ1-3
CASRQASSGNTIYF
TGTGCCAGCAGGCAGGCGAGCTCTGGAAACACCATATATTTT
>-|TRBD2|TRBV7-2|TRBJ2-7
CASSLLIPSGDYYKQYF
TGTGCCAGCAGCTTACTAATCCCTAGCGGGGACTACTACAAGCAGTACTTC
>-|-|TRBV5-4|TRBJ1-2
CASSLGGGYTF
TGTGCCAGCAGCTTGGGCGGTGGCTACACCTTC
>-|TRBD1|TRBV5-4|TRBJ1-4
CASRGTDNEKLFF
TGTGCCAGCAGAGGGACAGATAATGAAAAACTGTTTTTT
>few|-|TRBV21-1|TRBJ1-6
CASSNKSRDYNSPLHF
TGTGCCAGCAGCAACAAGAGCAGGGATTATAATTCACCCCTCCACTTT
>-|TRBD1|TRBV7-2|TRBJ2-7
CASSRGQGAYEQYF
TGTGCCAGCAGCAGAGGACAGGGGGCGTACGAGCAGTACTTC
>-|-|TRBV6-5|TRBJ1-1
CASRDFTEAFF
TGTGCCAGCAGGGACTTCACTGAAGCTTTCTTT
>-|-|TRBV28|TRBJ1-3
CASNSLGVGNTIYF
TGTGCCAGCAACAGCCTAGGGGTAGGCAACACCATATATTTT
>-|TRBD1|TRBV2|TRBJ1-6
CASSQTAGQYNSPLHF
TGTGCCAGCAGTCAAACCGCGGGACAGTATAATTCACCCCTCCACTTT
>-|-|TRBV7-2|TRBJ1-6
CASSGNSQGNSPLHF
TGTGCCAGCAGCGGAAACAGTCAGGGAAATTCACCCCTCCACTTT
>-|-|TRBV21-1|TRBJ2-7
CASRSLSGTGSYEQYF
TGTGCCAGCAGGAGCTTATCCGGGACAGGGTCCTACGAGCAGTACTTC
>-|-|TRBV7-2|TRBJ2-7
CATATGTYEQYF
TGTGCCACTGCCACAGGGACCTACGAGCAGTACTTC
>-|-|TRBV7-9|TRBJ2-7
CASSPPVFGEFYEQYF
TGTGCCAGCAGCCCCCCTGTGTTTGGGGAGTTTTACGAGCAGTACTTC
>-|TRBD2|TRBV9|TRBJ2-7
CASSATSDSHEQYF
TGTGCCAGCAGCGCGACTAGCGATAGCCACGAGCAGTACTTC
>-|-|TRBV6-6|TRBJ1-2
CATIDPPRGDYGYTF
TGTGCCACCATAGATCCACCCCGAGGAGACTATGGCTACACCTTC
>-|TRBD2|TRBV19|TRBJ2-1
CASSIFPGGVNEQFF
TGTGCCAGTAGTATTTTCCCGGGAGGAGTTAATGAGCAGTTCTTC